The next 2 T cell receptor beta chains were all read from a single sample in a study of cytomegalovirus exposure and HLA in healthy donors. Use of 60 Vbeta and 13 Jbeta primers characterized the PCR. TCRdb's copy holds only in-frame clones and misses some; the assay was immunoSEQ multiplex PCR. The sample records over 150,000 clones, approximately 82% being singletons. Material: PBMCs. The source of these receptors is a woman in her 30s in good health and CMV-seronegative.

The V and J genes are TRBV5-1 and TRBJ2-7, with 10 bases matching TRBD2. V lost 1 base to trimming and J lost 4 bases; unmatched junction nucleotides: 11. The CDR3 is made up of 17 amino acids. Germline V lookup: CDR1 SGHRS, CDR2 YFSETQ. The CDR3 reads CASSLRIAGGQTYEQYF. The CDR3 DNA reads TGCGCCAGCAGCTTGAGGATAGCGGGGGGACAGACGTACGAGCAGTACTTC.

DNA for the CDR3: TGTGCCAGCAGCCAACGCGCGAACTCTGGAAACACCATATATTTT. It encodes CASSQRANSGNTIYF. The chain recombines TRBV7-2 with TRBJ1-3, with D hard to call. V lost 5 bases to trimming and J lost 0 bases, with 11 bases between them. CDR1 and CDR2 from the germline V gene are SGHTA and FQGNSA. The CDR3 consists of 15 residues.